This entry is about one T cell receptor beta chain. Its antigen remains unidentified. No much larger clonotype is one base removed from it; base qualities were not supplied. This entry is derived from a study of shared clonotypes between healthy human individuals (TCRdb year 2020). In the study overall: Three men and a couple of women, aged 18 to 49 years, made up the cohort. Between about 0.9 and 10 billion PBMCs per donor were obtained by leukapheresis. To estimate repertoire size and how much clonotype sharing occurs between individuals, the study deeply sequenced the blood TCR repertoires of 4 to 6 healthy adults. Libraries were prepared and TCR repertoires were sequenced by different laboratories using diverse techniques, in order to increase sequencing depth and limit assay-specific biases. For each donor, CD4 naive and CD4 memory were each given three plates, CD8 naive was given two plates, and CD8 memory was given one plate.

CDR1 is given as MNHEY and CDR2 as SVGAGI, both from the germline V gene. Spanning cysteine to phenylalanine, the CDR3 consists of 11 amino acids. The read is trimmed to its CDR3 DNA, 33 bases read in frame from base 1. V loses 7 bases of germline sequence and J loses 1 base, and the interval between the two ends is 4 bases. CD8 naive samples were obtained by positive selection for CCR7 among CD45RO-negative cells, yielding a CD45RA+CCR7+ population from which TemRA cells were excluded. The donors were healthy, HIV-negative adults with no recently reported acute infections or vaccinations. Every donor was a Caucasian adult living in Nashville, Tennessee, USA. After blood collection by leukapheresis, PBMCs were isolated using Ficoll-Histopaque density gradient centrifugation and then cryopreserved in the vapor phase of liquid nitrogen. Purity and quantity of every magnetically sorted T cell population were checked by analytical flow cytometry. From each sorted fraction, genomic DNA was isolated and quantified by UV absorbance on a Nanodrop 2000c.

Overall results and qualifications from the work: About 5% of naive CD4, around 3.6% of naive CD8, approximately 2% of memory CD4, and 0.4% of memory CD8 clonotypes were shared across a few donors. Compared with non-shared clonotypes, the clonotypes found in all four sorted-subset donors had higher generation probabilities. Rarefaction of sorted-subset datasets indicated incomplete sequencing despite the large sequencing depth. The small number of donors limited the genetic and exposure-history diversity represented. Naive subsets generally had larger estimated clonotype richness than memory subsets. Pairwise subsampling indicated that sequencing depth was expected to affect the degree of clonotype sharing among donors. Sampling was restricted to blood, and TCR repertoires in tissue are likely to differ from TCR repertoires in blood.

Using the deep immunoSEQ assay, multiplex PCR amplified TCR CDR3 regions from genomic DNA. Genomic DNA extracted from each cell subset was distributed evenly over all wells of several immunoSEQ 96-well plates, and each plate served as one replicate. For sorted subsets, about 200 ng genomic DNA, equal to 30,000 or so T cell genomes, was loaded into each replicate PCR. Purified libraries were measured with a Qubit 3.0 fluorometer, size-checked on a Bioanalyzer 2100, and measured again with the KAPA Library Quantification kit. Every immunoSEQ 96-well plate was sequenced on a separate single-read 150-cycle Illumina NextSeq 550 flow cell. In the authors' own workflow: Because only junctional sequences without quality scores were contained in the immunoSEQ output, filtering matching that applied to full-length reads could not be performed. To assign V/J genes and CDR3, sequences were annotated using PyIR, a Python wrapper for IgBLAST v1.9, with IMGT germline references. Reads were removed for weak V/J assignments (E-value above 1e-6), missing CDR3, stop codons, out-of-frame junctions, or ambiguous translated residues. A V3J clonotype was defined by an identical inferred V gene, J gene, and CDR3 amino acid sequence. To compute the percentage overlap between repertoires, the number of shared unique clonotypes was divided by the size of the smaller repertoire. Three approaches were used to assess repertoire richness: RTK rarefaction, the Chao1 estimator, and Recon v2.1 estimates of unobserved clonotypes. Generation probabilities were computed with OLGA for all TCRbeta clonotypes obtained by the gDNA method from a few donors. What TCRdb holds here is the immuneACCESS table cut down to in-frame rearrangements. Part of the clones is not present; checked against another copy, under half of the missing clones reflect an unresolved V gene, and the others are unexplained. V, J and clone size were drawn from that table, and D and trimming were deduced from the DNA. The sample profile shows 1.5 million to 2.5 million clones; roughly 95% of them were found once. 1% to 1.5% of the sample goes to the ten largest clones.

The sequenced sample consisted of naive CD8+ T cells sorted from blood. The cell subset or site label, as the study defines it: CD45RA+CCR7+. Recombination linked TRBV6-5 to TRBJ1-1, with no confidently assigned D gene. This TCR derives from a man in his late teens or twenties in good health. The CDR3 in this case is CASITNTEAFF. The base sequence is TGTGCCAGCATAACGAACACTGAAGCTTTCTTT.